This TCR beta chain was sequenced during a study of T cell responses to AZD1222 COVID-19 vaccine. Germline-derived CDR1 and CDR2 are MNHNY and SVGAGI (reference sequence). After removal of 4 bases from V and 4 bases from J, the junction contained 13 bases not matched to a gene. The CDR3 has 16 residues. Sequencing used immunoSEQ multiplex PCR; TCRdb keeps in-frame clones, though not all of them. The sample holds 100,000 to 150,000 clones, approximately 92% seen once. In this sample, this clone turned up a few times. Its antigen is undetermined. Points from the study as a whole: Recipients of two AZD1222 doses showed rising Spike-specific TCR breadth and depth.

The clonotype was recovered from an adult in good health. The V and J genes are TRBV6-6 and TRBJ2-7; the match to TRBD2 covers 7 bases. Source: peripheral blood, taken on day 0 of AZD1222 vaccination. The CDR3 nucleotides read TGTGCCAGCAGTTTGTTGACTAGCCGGCATACGTACGAGCAGTACTTC. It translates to CASSLLTSRHTYEQYF.